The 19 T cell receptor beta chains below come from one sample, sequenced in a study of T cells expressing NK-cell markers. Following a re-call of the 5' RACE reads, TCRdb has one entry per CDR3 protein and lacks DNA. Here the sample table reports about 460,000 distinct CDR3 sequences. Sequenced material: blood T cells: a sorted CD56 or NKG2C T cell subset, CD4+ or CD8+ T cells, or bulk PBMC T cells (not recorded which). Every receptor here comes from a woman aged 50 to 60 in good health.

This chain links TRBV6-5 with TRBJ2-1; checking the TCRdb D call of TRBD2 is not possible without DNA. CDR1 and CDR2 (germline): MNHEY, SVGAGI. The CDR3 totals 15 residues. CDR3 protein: CASSSSRGRSNEQFF.

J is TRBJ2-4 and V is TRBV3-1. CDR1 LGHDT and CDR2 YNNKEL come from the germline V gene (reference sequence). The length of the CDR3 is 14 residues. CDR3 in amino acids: CASSQGIAKNIQYF.

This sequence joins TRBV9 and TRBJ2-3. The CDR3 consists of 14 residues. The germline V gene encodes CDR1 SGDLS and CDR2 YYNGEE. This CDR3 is CASSVASGTDTQYF.

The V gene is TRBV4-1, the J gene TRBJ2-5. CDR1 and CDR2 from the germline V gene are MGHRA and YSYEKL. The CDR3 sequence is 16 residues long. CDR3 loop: CASSHDPTRSQETQYF.

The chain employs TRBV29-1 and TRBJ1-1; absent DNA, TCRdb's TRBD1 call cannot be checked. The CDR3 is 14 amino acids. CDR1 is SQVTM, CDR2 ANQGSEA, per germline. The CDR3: CSWSQGGLGTEAFF.

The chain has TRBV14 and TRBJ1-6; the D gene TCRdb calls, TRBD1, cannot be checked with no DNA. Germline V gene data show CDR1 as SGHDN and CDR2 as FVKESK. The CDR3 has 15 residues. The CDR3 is CASSQSRGRNSPLHF.

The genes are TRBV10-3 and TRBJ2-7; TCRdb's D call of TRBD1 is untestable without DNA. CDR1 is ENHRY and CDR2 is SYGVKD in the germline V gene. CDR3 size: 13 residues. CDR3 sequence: CAIRPVPLGEQYF.

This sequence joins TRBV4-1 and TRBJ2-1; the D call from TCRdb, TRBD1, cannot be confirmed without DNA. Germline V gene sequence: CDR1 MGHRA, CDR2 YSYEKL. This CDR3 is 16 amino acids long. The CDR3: CASSQPRDSRTNEQFF.

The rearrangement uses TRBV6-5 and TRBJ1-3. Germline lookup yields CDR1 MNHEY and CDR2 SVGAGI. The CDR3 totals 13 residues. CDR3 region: CASSNRVRNTIYF.

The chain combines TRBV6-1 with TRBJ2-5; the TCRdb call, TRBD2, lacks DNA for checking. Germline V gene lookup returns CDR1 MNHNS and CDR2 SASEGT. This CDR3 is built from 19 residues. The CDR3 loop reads CASSVSQTRLAGLQETQYF.

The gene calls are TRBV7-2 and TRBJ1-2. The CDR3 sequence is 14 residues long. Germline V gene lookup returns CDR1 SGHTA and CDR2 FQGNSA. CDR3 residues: CASSLDGQSDGYTF. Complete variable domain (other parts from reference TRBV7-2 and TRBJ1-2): GAGVSQSPSNKVTEKGKDVELRCDPISGHTALYWYRQSLGQGLEFLIYFQGNSAPDKSGLPSDRFSAERTGGSVSTLTIQRTQQEDSAVYLCASSLDGQSDGYTFGSGTRLTVV.

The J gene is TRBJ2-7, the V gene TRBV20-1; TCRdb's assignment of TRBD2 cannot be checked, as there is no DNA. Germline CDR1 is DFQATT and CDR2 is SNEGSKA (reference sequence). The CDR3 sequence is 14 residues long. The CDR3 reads CSARRVFNPYEQYF.

The CDR3 here is CASTPFGQGARTQYF. The chain combines TRBV12-3 or TRBV12-4 with TRBJ2-3; the TCRdb call, TRBD1, lacks DNA for checking. This CDR3 comprises 15 residues.

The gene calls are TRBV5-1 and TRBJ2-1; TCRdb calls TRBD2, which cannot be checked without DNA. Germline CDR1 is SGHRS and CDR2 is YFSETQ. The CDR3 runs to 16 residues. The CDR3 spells CASSFSGRQAYNEQFF.

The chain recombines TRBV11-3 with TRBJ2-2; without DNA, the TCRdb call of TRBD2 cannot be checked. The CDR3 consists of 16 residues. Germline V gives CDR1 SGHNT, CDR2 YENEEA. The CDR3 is CASSLDSSGRTGELFF.

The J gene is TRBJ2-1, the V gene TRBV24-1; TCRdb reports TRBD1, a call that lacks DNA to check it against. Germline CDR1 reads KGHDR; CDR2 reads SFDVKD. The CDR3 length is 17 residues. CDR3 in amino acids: CATSEWPGGLIGNEQFF.

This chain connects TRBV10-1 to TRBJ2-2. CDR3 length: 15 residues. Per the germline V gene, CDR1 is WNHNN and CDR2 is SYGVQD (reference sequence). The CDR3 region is CASSEILGSAGELFF.

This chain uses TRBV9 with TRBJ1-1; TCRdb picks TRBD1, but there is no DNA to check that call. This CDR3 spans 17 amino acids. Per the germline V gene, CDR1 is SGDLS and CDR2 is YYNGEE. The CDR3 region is CASSVAPVGRMHTEAFF.

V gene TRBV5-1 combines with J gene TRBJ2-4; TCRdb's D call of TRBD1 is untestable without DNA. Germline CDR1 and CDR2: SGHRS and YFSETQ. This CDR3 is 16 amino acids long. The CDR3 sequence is CASSVSQGADKNIQYF.